One and the same sample provided the 28 T cell receptor beta chains below, sequenced in a study of cytomegalovirus exposure and HLA in healthy donors. Vbeta (60) and Jbeta (13) primers were used in the PCR. Assay: immunoSEQ multiplex PCR; the TCRdb copy retains only in-frame clones and omits some. The table includes about 210,000 clones, about 80% detected once. The sequencing input was PBMCs. These receptors were taken from a woman aged 50 to 65 in good health and CMV-seropositive.

The CDR3 DNA reads as TGTGCCACCAGGGAACAGGGTAATCAGCCCCAGCATTTT. Encoded protein: CATREQGNQPQHF. The genes are TRBV19 and TRBJ1-5, with D perhaps TRBD1 (6 bases). With 10 bases removed from V and 4 bases from J, the gap between germline ends came to 14 bases. This CDR3 has 13 residues. Germline V gene sequence: CDR1 LNHDA, CDR2 SQIVND (reference sequence).

This clone was found a few times. The chain couples TRBV4-1 to TRBJ1-1; 10 bases map to TRBD1. With V trimmed by 4 bases and J by 13 bases, 12 bases remained unmatched. This CDR3 region has 14 residues. Germline CDR1 is MGHRA and CDR2 is YSYEKL. CDR3 sequence: CASSPIERGQGSFF. CDR3 nucleotides: TGCGCCAGCAGCCCCATTGAGAGGGGACAGGGGAGTTTCTTT.

The genes are TRBV7-3 and TRBJ2-6; no definite D call. The CDR3 is 15 amino acids. CDR1 and CDR2 from the germline V gene are SGHTA and FQGTGA. V was pared by 4 bases and J by 4 bases, with 11 bases between. The CDR3 reads CASSYTGYGANVLTF. The CDR3 DNA is TGTGCCAGCAGCTACACCGGGTACGGGGCCAACGTCCTGACTTTC.

The chain employs TRBV27 and TRBJ1-2; D gene ambiguous. The germline CDR1 and CDR2 sequences are MNHEY and SMNVEV (reference sequence). The CDR3 has 11 residues. Between the trimmed V and J ends, which lost 6 bases and 2 bases, there was a span of 4 bases. CDR3 in DNA: TGTGCCAGCAGCTCGAACTATGGCTACACCTTC. Its translation: CASSSNYGYTF.

The J gene is TRBJ2-4, the V gene TRBV7-8; the D is unclear. The germline V gene has CDR1 SGHVS and CDR2 FQNEAQ. This CDR3 spans 16 amino acids. Trimming pared 2 bases from V and 1 base from J, leaving 12 bases between. The CDR3 reads CASSLTPLGAKNIQYF. The CDR3 coding sequence is TGTGCCAGCAGCTTAACGCCGTTGGGCGCCAAAAACATTCAGTACTTC.

In its sample, this clone was seen a few times. The chain carries TRBV27 and TRBJ2-7; tentative D call: TRBD1 (5 bases). V lost 4 bases and J lost 0, with 10 bases in between. Germline CDR1 MNHEY, CDR2 SMNVEV (reference sequence). The CDR3 is 14 residues long. CDR3 DNA sequence: TGTGCCAGCAGTTCCAGGGCAGACTCCTACGAGCAGTACTTC. It specifies CASSSRADSYEQYF.

The rearrangement joins TRBV7-2 to TRBJ2-5; TRBD1 aligns across 8 bases. CDR3 length: 15 residues. Per the germline V gene, CDR1 is SGHTA and CDR2 is FQGNSA. The trim removed 4 bases at V and 5 bases at J, leaving 9 bases unmatched. The CDR3 DNA is TGTGCCAGCAGCTGGGGAACAGGGGGTGGGGAGACCCAGTACTTC. Its protein product is CASSWGTGGGETQYF.

The chain employs TRBV4-1 and TRBJ1-1, with 9 bases fitting TRBD1. The CDR3 totals 15 residues. Trimming cost V 6 bases and J 1 base; bases outside gene matches: 6. Germline loops: CDR1 MGHRA, CDR2 YSYEKL. CDR3 coding DNA: TGCGCCAGCAGGTTATCGGGACAGGGGAACACTGAAGCTTTCTTT. Translation gives CASRLSGQGNTEAFF.

The V call is TRBV19, the J call TRBJ1-2; D not certain. The germline V and J ends were trimmed by 6 bases and 3 bases, with 14 bases remaining between them. The CDR3 consists of 14 residues. CDR1 LNHDA and CDR2 SQIVND come from the germline V gene (reference sequence). The CDR3 here is CASRSPGRDYGYTF. CDR3 nucleotide sequence: TGTGCCAGTAGGAGCCCCGGGCGGGACTATGGCTACACCTTC.

This clone was seen a single time. V usage is TRBV5-1 and J usage is TRBJ1-3, with no clear D. The CDR3 loop spans 13 amino acids. CDR1 is SGHRS and CDR2 is YFSETQ in the germline V gene. V was cut by 0 bases and J by 2 bases, with 3 bases left in between. CDR3 in amino acids: CASSLATGNTIYF. CDR3 DNA: TGCGCCAGCAGCTTGGCCACTGGAAACACCATATATTTT.

The V and J genes are TRBV18 and TRBJ1-5; perhaps TRBD1 as D (6 bases). This CDR3 has 15 amino acids. CDR1 is KGHSH, CDR2 LQKENI, per germline. Trimming pared 4 bases from V and 6 bases from J, leaving 16 bases between. The DNA for the CDR3 is TGTGCCAGCTCACACACTAGACAGGCAGGTCAGCCCCAGCATTTT. Translated, it gives CASSHTRQAGQPQHF.

In this sample, this clone turned up once. This chain joins TRBV19 and TRBJ1-6; 10 bases line up with TRBD1. The CDR3 runs to 15 residues. The germline CDR1 and CDR2 sequences are LNHDA and SQIVND (reference sequence). Trimming took 8 bases from V and 8 from J; bases not matched to a gene: 9. The CDR3 loop is CASRPPGQGYSPLHF. CDR3 nucleotides: TGTGCCAGTCGACCTCCGGGACAGGGGTATTCACCCCTCCACTTT.

The chain has TRBV6-5 and TRBJ1-4; D remains ambiguous. The CDR3 is made up of 13 amino acids. V lost 6 bases and J lost 4, with 9 bases in between. The germline V gene has CDR1 MNHEY and CDR2 SVGAGI. The CDR3 protein is CASRPQVNEKLFF. The CDR3 DNA sequence: TGTGCCAGCAGGCCCCAGGTTAATGAAAAACTGTTTTTT.

This chain joins TRBV9 and TRBJ1-4, with a tentative D call TRBD1 (5 bases). The CDR3 length is 15 residues. Trimming stripped 0 bases from V and 4 bases from J, with 10 bases between. Per the germline V gene, CDR1 is SGDLS and CDR2 is YYNGEE. The CDR3 DNA sequence: TGTGCCAGCAGCGTAGGGGGACTGAGTAATGAAAAACTGTTTTTT. Its protein is CASSVGGLSNEKLFF.

The chain joins TRBV6-5 to TRBJ2-7; 7 bases are a match to TRBD2. Unmatched junction bases numbered 9, after V lost 8 bases and J lost 2 bases. This CDR3 has 14 residues. The V gene's germline CDR1 is MNHEY and CDR2 SVGAGI. The CDR3 DNA reads as TGTGCCAGCTGGGGGGGAGGGACGCCCTACGAGCAGTACTTC. This sequence encodes CASWGGGTPYEQYF.

This rearrangement joins TRBV27 to TRBJ1-1; 7 bases line up with TRBD1. Trimming cost V 1 base and J 0 bases; bases outside gene matches: 2. The CDR3 has 15 amino acids. Germline assignment: CDR1 MNHEY and CDR2 SMNVEV (reference sequence). The CDR3: CASSLYQGVNTEAFF. The DNA for the CDR3 is TGTGCCAGCAGTTTATATCAGGGGGTGAACACTGAAGCTTTCTTT.

The genes are TRBV19 and TRBJ1-3; 10 bases agree with TRBD1. The CDR3 has 15 residues. The junction had 9 bases not matched to a gene; V was cut back by 5 bases and J by 8 bases. Germline V gives CDR1 LNHDA, CDR2 SQIVND (reference sequence). CDR3 DNA sequence: TGTGCCAGTAGTTTCCGACAGGGGGCTGCGGACACCATATATTTT. This encodes CASSFRQGAADTIYF.

The chain employs TRBV5-1 and TRBJ2-5; D is undetermined. The germline gives CDR1 SGHRS, CDR2 YFSETQ. The CDR3 has 13 residues. Trimming left V 1 base short and J 1 base short, with 5 bases between. The CDR3 coding sequence is TGCGCCAGCAGCTTGCCGTCCCAAGAGACCCAGTACTTC. Residues: CASSLPSQETQYF.

This rearrangement joins TRBV21-1 to TRBJ1-6; no DNA check was done on the table's D call, TRBD1. TRBV21-1 is deemed a pseudogene. The CDR3 has 16 amino acids. CDR3 in DNA: TGTGCCAGCAGCAAGGACAGGGGATTCTATAATTCACCCCTCCACTTT. This sequence encodes CASSKDRGFYNSPLHF.

CDR3 bases: TGTGCCAGCAGCTTGGTAGGGGAGAACACTGAAGCTTTCTTT. Protein: CASSLVGENTEAFF. This chain links TRBV5-6 with TRBJ1-1, with a possible D match to TRBD1 (5 bases). This CDR3 has 14 amino acids. Germline values: CDR1 SGHDT, CDR2 YYEEEE. The V end lost 0 bases, the J end lost 1 base, and 7 bases lay between the germline ends.

The gene calls are TRBV10-2 and TRBJ2-7; D ambiguous. The CDR3 covers 13 residues. Germline V lookup: CDR1 WSHSY, CDR2 SAAADI. V shed 8 bases and J shed 0 bases, with 11 bases lying between them. CDR3: CASSALSSYEQYF. The DNA for the CDR3 is TGCGCCAGCTCCGCCTTGAGCTCCTACGAGCAGTACTTC.

This clone was detected a few times. The chain combines TRBV6-1 with TRBJ2-1, with 14 bases fitting TRBD2. This CDR3 is 15 amino acids long. Germline CDR1 MNHNS, CDR2 SASEGT. V lost 4 bases and J lost 7; bases outside the gene matches: 3. The CDR3 is CASSGLAGGHNEQFF. The CDR3, as DNA: TGTGCCAGCAGTGGACTAGCGGGGGGGCATAATGAGCAGTTCTTC.

This clone was picked up one time. The genes are TRBV9 and TRBJ1-1, with 7 positions matching TRBD1. The CDR3 spans 14 residues. In germline, CDR1 is SGDLS, CDR2 YYNGEE. The V gene end was trimmed by 3 bases and the J gene end by 4 bases; junction bases not matched to a gene: 6. The CDR3 DNA is TGTGCCAGCAGCGGACAGGGAATGGGCACTGAAGCTTTCTTT. Translation gives CASSGQGMGTEAFF.

The gene calls are TRBV30 and TRBJ1-5, with 9 positions matching TRBD1. Unmatched junction bases numbered 5, after V lost 1 base and J lost 7 bases. Germline V gives CDR1 GTSNPN, CDR2 SVGIG (reference sequence). The CDR3 spans 14 residues. The DNA for the CDR3 is TGTGCCTGGAGTGGGACAGGGGAAAGCCAGCCCCAGCATTTT. Protein sequence: CAWSGTGESQPQHF.

The chain couples TRBV30 to TRBJ1-5; D gene unclear. CDR3 size: 17 residues. Germline CDR1 reads GTSNPN; CDR2 reads SVGIG (reference sequence). Trimming removed 3 bases from V and 0 bases from J, with 18 bases in between. CDR3 DNA sequence: TGTGCCTGGAGCGCCAAAGTCGCGAGCACTAGCAATCAGCCCCAGCATTTT. It yields the protein CAWSAKVASTSNQPQHF.

The chain has TRBV29-1 and TRBJ2-3; 9 nucleotides align to TRBD1. CDR1 is SQVTM and CDR2 is ANQGSEA in the germline V gene. J was trimmed by 3 bases and V by 7 bases; bases with no gene match: 5. The CDR3 totals 13 residues. CDR3: CSGTGERTDTQYF. As DNA, the CDR3 is TGCAGCGGGACAGGGGAGAGGACAGATACGCAGTATTTT.

The chain joins TRBV5-1 to TRBJ2-1; TRBD1 matches 8 bases. There are 16 residues in the CDR3. Germline CDR1 SGHRS, CDR2 YFSETQ. The V and J ends lost 2 bases and 4 bases, in that order; junction bases with no gene match: 8. This CDR3 is CASSFKNRGSYNEQFF. The CDR3 bases are TGCGCCAGCAGCTTCAAGAACAGGGGGTCATACAATGAGCAGTTCTTC.

The chain is built from TRBV5-8 and TRBJ1-5; 7 bases align to TRBD1. V lost 0 bases, J lost 4 bases, and 4 bases stayed unmatched. Per the germline V gene, CDR1 is SGHTS and CDR2 is YDEGEE. The CDR3 is 15 amino acids. Written as DNA, the CDR3 is TGTGCCAGCAGCTTGGACAGGGGTTTGAATCAGCCCCAGCATTTT. Its protein product is CASSLDRGLNQPQHF.